This T cell receptor beta chain was profiled in a study of CD8 T cells in ankylosing spondylitis. Study-wide results and limits: Disease-linked clones proved CD8+ and comparatively uncommon in peripheral blood. Ankylosing spondylitis blood appeared to be characterized by a TCR beta motif of roughly eight highly homologous variants. Previously reported in reactive arthritis synovial fluid and blood were some of the motif variants.

In this sample, this clonotype turned up a few times. The antigen remains undetermined. Using its own MiXCR run on the 5' RACE reads, TCRdb lists one record per CDR3 protein. The sample has a few hundred thousand distinct CDR3 sequences; about 20% are singletons. Germline lookup yields CDR1 SGHTA and CDR2 FQGNSA. The CDR3 length is 14 residues. Trimming removed 1 base from V and 3 bases from J, with 10 bases in between. The chain joins TRBV7-2 to TRBJ2-7; D remains unclear. The receptor was derived from a female donor with ankylosing spondylitis or in good health (not recorded which). Sequencing was performed on blood, either unsorted or a sorted T cell fraction (not recorded which). CDR3 DNA: TGTGCCAGCAGCTTAGGAGGACGTGACTACGAGCAGTACTTC. Translating it yields CASSLGGRDYEQYF. Variable domain in full (rest from reference TRBV7-2 and TRBJ2-7): GAGVSQSPSNKVTEKGKDVELRCDPISGHTALYWYRQSLGQGLEFLIYFQGNSAPDKSGLPSDRFSAERTGGSVSTLTIQRTQQEDSAVYLCASSLGGRDYEQYFGPGTRLTVT.